This T cell receptor beta chain was sequenced during a study of shared clonotypes between healthy human individuals. The table came from immunoSEQ multiplex PCR; TCRdb's copy has only in-frame clones and leaves some out. The table lists about 2.4 million clones, 93% of them singletons, with approximately 0.36% in the top ten. The CDR3 contains 17 residues. Germline assignment: CDR1 SGHRS and CDR2 YFSETQ. V shed 0 bases, J shed 4 bases, and the junction held 11 bases outside the gene matches. This TCR came from a man aged 18 to 30 in good health. Some clones in this sample may be carry-over from other donors' samples. The sequenced sample was naive CD4+ T cells from PBMCs. Sample subset: CD45RA+ positively selected. The chain joins TRBV5-1 to TRBJ2-3, with 7 nucleotides matching TRBD2. The CDR3 loop reads CASSLDAMAGAADTQYF. CDR3 DNA: TGCGCCAGCAGCTTGGATGCGATGGCGGGAGCCGCAGATACGCAGTATTTT.